These 29 T cell receptor beta chains share one sample of origin, sequenced in a study of early T cells in non-severe SARS-CoV-2 infection. MiXCR was run by TCRdb on the 5' RACE reads, yielding one entry per CDR3 protein. The table includes more than 75,000 distinct CDR3 sequences, less than 15% detected once. The sample comprised whole blood. These receptors were taken from an adult who was a healthcare worker with PCR-confirmed SARS-CoV-2 infection or an uninfected control (not recorded which).

V gene TRBV3-1 combines with J gene TRBJ2-7; 9 nucleotides align to TRBD2. The CDR3 is 16 amino acids. V shed 5 bases, J shed 3 bases, and the junction held 11 bases outside the gene matches. The V gene's germline CDR1 is LGHDT and CDR2 YNNKEL (reference sequence). The CDR3 reads CASSDSGLARGYEQYF. The CDR3 nucleotides read TGTGCCAGCAGCGATTCGGGACTAGCCAGGGGCTACGAGCAGTACTTC.

This chain links TRBV6-5 with TRBJ2-1, with D perhaps matching TRBD1 (5 bases). V dropped 1 base and J dropped 8 bases, with 9 bases sitting between them. The CDR3 spans 13 residues. CDR1 is MNHEY and CDR2 is SVGAGI in the germline V gene. The CDR3 here is CASSYLGQDEQFF. In nucleotides, the CDR3 is TGTGCCAGCAGTTACTTGGGGCAGGATGAGCAGTTCTTC.

The chain joins TRBV20-1 to TRBJ1-1, with 10 bases that match TRBD1. V shed 1 base and J 14 bases; nucleotides not matched to a gene: 4. The CDR3 is 11 amino acids. Per germline, CDR1 DFQATT and CDR2 SNEGSKA (reference sequence). DNA of the CDR3: TGCAGTGCTAGAGGCGACAGGGGGCAGTTCTTT. Protein sequence: CSARGDRGQFF.

This clonotype has ten or more counts. The CDR3 here is CASSPDLRGTGNTIYF. As DNA, the CDR3 is TGCGCCAGCAGCCCTGACCTCCGGGGGACTGGAAACACCATATATTTT. The V gene is TRBV5-1, the J gene TRBJ1-3; the D gene is possibly TRBD1 (5 bases). The CDR3 extends over 16 amino acids. CDR1 and CDR2 (germline): SGHRS, YFSETQ. V was pared by 4 bases and J by 2 bases, with 16 bases between. The entire variable domain, with the rest obtained from reference TRBV5-1 and TRBJ1-3, is as follows: KAGVTQTPRYLIKTRGQQVTLSCSPISGHRSVSWYQQTPGQGLQFLFEYFSETQRNKGNFPGRFSGRQFSNSRSEMNVSTLELGDSALYLCASSPDLRGTGNTIYFGEGSWLTVV.

This clonotype turned up a few times. The rearrangement links TRBV6-1 to TRBJ2-7; D may be TRBD1 or TRBD2 (6 bases each). V lost 3 bases to trimming and J lost 2 bases, with 14 bases between them. CDR3 size: 15 residues. Germline V CDR1 and CDR2: MNHNS, SASEGT. CDR3 sequence: CASSETGANPYEQYF. CDR3 DNA: TGTGCCAGCAGTGAGACGGGGGCCAATCCCTACGAGCAGTACTTC.

Only a few counts were recorded for this clonotype. V gene TRBV29-1 combines with J gene TRBJ1-1; possible D gene TRBD1, 5 bases. CDR1 is SQVTM, CDR2 ANQGSEA, per germline. The CDR3 covers 11 residues. Between the trimmed V and J ends, which lost 3 bases and 4 bases, there was a span of 6 bases. CDR3 residues: CSVEGLTEAFF. DNA of the CDR3: TGCAGCGTTGAGGGGCTCACTGAAGCTTTCTTT.

The V gene is TRBV19, the J gene TRBJ2-7, with TRBD1 matching 9 bases. Unmatched junction bases numbered 4, after V lost 7 bases and J lost 0 bases. The CDR3 is 14 residues long. Per the germline V gene, CDR1 is LNHDA and CDR2 is SQIVND (reference sequence). The CDR3 bases are TGTGCCAGTACCGGGACAGGGCACTCCTACGAGCAGTACTTC. Its translation is CASTGTGHSYEQYF.

This chain uses TRBV29-1 with TRBJ2-7; the D gene is possibly TRBD1 (6 bases). Germline CDR1 SQVTM, CDR2 ANQGSEA. Trimming shortened V by 1 base and J by 0 bases, and 13 bases separated the two germline ends. The CDR3 has 15 amino acids. CDR3 sequence reads: CSVEVDRISSYEQYF. In DNA, the CDR3 is TGCAGCGTTGAAGTTGACAGGATCTCCTCCTACGAGCAGTACTTC.

V gene TRBV19 combines with J gene TRBJ2-2; D unclear. The CDR3 has 16 amino acids. The germline gives CDR1 LNHDA, CDR2 SQIVND (reference sequence). V lost 5 bases to trimming and J lost 8 bases, with 21 bases between them. CDR3: CASSSSSTPWAGELFF. CDR3 bases: TGTGCCAGTAGTTCGTCCAGCACTCCATGGGCAGGGGAGCTGTTTTTT. The variable domain in full, completed from reference TRBV19 and TRBJ2-2, reads DGGITQSPKYLFRKEGQNVTLSCEQNLNHDAMYWYRQDPGQGLRLIYYSQIVNDFQKGDIAEGYSVSREKKESFPLTVTSAQKNPTAFYLCASSSSSTPWAGELFFGEGSRLTVL.

The CDR3 sequence is CASSHETTGTSGVTQYF. The CDR3 DNA reads as TGTGCCAGCAGCCATGAGACTACCGGGACTAGCGGGGTAACGCAGTATTTT. The rearrangement uses TRBV4-2 and TRBJ2-3, with 13 bases identical to TRBD2. CDR3 size: 17 residues. Trimming removed 3 bases from V and 9 bases from J; junction bases left unmatched: 12. Germline CDR1 and CDR2: LGHNA and YNFKEQ.

This clonotype was seen at least ten times. This chain links TRBV25-1 with TRBJ2-3; 8 nucleotides align to TRBD2. V was clipped by 0 bases and J by 1 base; unmatched bases: 6. CDR1 and CDR2 (germline): MGHDK, SYGVNS. This CDR3 spans 17 amino acids. The CDR3 DNA sequence: TGTGCCAGCAGTGAATATGTGGCAGCGGGGGGCACAGATACGCAGTATTTT. Its protein product is CASSEYVAAGGTDTQYF.

This chain joins TRBV20-1 and TRBJ2-5; D tentatively fits TRBD1 or TRBD2 (5 bases each). V was clipped by 2 bases and J by 7 bases, with 14 bases between them. Germline V CDR1 and CDR2: DFQATT, SNEGSKA (reference sequence). CDR3 length equals 13 residues. The CDR3 DNA sequence: TGCAGTGCTAGAACCACCGGTGGGGGGACCCAGTACTTC. It translates to CSARTTGGGTQYF.

This clonotype turned up a few times. The chain links TRBV7-9 to TRBJ1-1, with 7 bases matching TRBD1. Per germline, CDR1 SEHNR and CDR2 FQNEAQ (reference sequence). The CDR3 totals 14 residues. J gave up 3 bases and V 7 bases, and 8 bases lay outside the gene matches. The CDR3 here is CASIRGLLDTEAFF. The CDR3 DNA reads TGTGCCAGCATAAGGGGGCTTCTTGACACTGAAGCTTTCTTT.

The sample holds a few counts of this clonotype. The chain recombines TRBV6-5 with TRBJ2-7, with 8 bases identical to TRBD1. Germline V gene sequence: CDR1 MNHEY, CDR2 SVGAGI. The CDR3 has 15 residues. J was trimmed by 2 bases and V by 5 bases; bases with no gene match: 8. This chain's CDR3 is CASSRRTGSPYEQYF. In DNA, the CDR3 is TGTGCCAGCAGTCGGAGGACAGGGAGCCCCTACGAGCAGTACTTC.

The chain recombines TRBV2 with TRBJ1-5, with D uncertain. The CDR3 totals 14 residues. Per the germline V gene, CDR1 is SNHLY and CDR2 is FYNNEI. Trimming removed 9 bases from V and 2 bases from J, with 14 bases in between. CDR3 sequence: CASKLTGGNQPQHF. In nucleotides, the CDR3 is TGTGCCAGTAAGCTTACGGGAGGCAATCAGCCCCAGCATTTT.

V is TRBV7-2 and J is TRBJ1-1; D ambiguous. Trimming removed 2 bases at V and 10 bases at J, with 11 bases between. The CDR3 length is 12 residues. In germline, CDR1 is SGHTA, CDR2 FQGNSA. The CDR3 bases are TGTGCCAGCAGCTTATTCCTGGGTGCAGCTTTCTTT. Translation: CASSLFLGAAFF.

The rearrangement joins TRBV5-1 to TRBJ1-2; no reliable D call. Germline CDR1 reads SGHRS; CDR2 reads YFSETQ. Trimming took 0 bases from V and 2 from J, leaving 2 bases between them. This CDR3 spans 12 amino acids. CDR3 in amino acids: CASSLENYGYTF. The CDR3 DNA follows: TGCGCCAGCAGCTTGGAAAACTATGGCTACACCTTC.

This clonotype was detected ten times or more. The chain employs TRBV20-1 and TRBJ1-2; 7 bases fit TRBD1. This CDR3 comprises 13 residues. CDR1 and CDR2 from the germline V gene are DFQATT and SNEGSKA (reference sequence). The V segment lost 6 bases and the J segment 4 bases; nucleotides outside the gene matches: 8. CDR3 sequence: CSARKQGLYGYTF. The CDR3 DNA reads TGCAGTGCCAGGAAACAGGGGCTCTATGGCTACACCTTC.

A few counts support this clonotype. The CDR3, as DNA: TGTGCCAGCGGTGCAGTCATGAACACTGAAGCTTTCTTT. Protein product: CASGAVMNTEAFF. The genes are TRBV4-2 and TRBJ1-1; D is ambiguous. This CDR3 comprises 13 residues. CDR1 and CDR2 from the germline V gene are LGHNA and YNFKEQ. The germline V and J ends were trimmed by 8 bases and 0 bases, with 10 bases remaining between them.

V gene TRBV20-1 combines with J gene TRBJ2-1; 8 bases fit TRBD2. This CDR3 has 12 residues. The junction had 4 bases not matched to a gene; V was cut back by 4 bases and J by 8 bases. Looked up from germline, CDR1 is DFQATT and CDR2 is SNEGSKA (reference sequence). CDR3 loop: CSAKAGGDEQFF. CDR3 coding DNA: TGCAGTGCTAAGGCGGGGGGCGATGAGCAGTTCTTC.

In its sample, this clonotype was seen many times. This chain joins TRBV6-1 and TRBJ1-1; possible D gene TRBD1, 6 bases. Trimming took 5 bases from V and 3 from J, leaving 16 bases between them. Per germline, CDR1 MNHNS and CDR2 SASEGT. The CDR3 runs to 15 residues. The CDR3 nucleotides read TGTGCCAGCAGTATGCGACAGGATCGTTACACTGAAGCTTTCTTT. The encoded protein is CASSMRQDRYTEAFF.

This clonotype was seen only a few times. The chain links TRBV5-1 to TRBJ2-7; 10 nucleotides align to TRBD2. J gave up 7 bases and V 3 bases, and 7 bases lay outside the gene matches. Per the germline V gene, CDR1 is SGHRS and CDR2 is YFSETQ. This CDR3 has 14 residues. Here the CDR3 DNA reads TGCGCCAGCAGCTCGCTCGTGACTAGCGGGGAGCAGTACTTC. It encodes CASSSLVTSGEQYF.

CDR3 sequence reads: CASSEFWARDMESEQFF. The CDR3 nucleotides read TGTGCCAGCAGTGAATTTTGGGCCAGGGATATGGAAAGTGAGCAGTTCTTC. The chain is built from TRBV6-1 and TRBJ2-1; D may be TRBD1 (5 bases). V was shortened by 2 bases and J by 9 bases, with 23 bases between the two germline ends. CDR1 MNHNS and CDR2 SASEGT come from the germline V gene. This CDR3 spans 17 amino acids.

The chain combines TRBV2 with TRBJ2-1; TRBD2 agrees at 7 bases. The CDR3 consists of 16 residues. After removal of 6 bases from V and 0 bases from J, the junction contained 8 bases not matched to a gene. The germline V gene encodes CDR1 SNHLY and CDR2 FYNNEI. The CDR3 is CASRNPREGSYNEQFF. In DNA form, the CDR3 reads TGTGCCAGCAGAAACCCCAGGGAGGGCTCCTACAATGAGCAGTTCTTC.

The chain uses TRBV27 and TRBJ2-6, with 10 positions matching TRBD1. V was pared by 8 bases and J by 2 bases, with 6 bases of the junction left unmatched. The V gene's germline CDR1 is MNHEY and CDR2 SMNVEV (reference sequence). The CDR3 has 16 amino acids. The CDR3 is CASRGQGFAGANVLTF. The DNA for the CDR3 is TGTGCCAGCCGGGGACAGGGGTTCGCTGGGGCCAACGTCCTGACTTTC.

The chain combines TRBV27 with TRBJ1-4; 11 nucleotides align to TRBD1. Germline CDR1 is MNHEY and CDR2 is SMNVEV (reference sequence). The CDR3 spans 15 residues. Trimming took 7 bases from V and 8 from J; bases not matched to a gene: 9. CDR3 protein: CASTGAGTGGEKLFF. The CDR3 DNA sequence: TGTGCCAGCACCGGAGCCGGGACAGGGGGGGAAAAACTGTTTTTT.

This rearrangement joins TRBV7-9 to TRBJ1-6; tentatively, D is TRBD1 (6 bases). The CDR3 consists of 14 residues. Per the germline V gene, CDR1 is SEHNR and CDR2 is FQNEAQ (reference sequence). Trimming took 5 bases from V and 14 from J, leaving 19 bases between them. The DNA of the CDR3 is TGTGCCAGCAGCGGAGGGCAGGGGTTTAGGTCCCTCCACTTT. Residues: CASSGGQGFRSLHF.

The V gene is TRBV5-1, the J gene TRBJ2-2; 9 bases are a match to TRBD2. CDR1 and CDR2 from the germline V gene are SGHRS and YFSETQ. CDR3 length: 16 amino acids. Losses at the gene ends were 1 base for V and 2 bases for J; bases not matched to a gene: 3. The CDR3 region has the DNA TGCGCCAGCAGCTTGTGGCTAGCGGGAAACACCGGGGAGCTGTTTTTT. Its protein product is CASSLWLAGNTGELFF. The variable domain in full, with the rest retrieved from reference TRBV5-1 and TRBJ2-2, is KAGVTQTPRYLIKTRGQQVTLSCSPISGHRSVSWYQQTPGQGLQFLFEYFSETQRNKGNFPGRFSGRQFSNSRSEMNVSTLELGDSALYLCASSLWLAGNTGELFFGEGSRLTVL.

In this sample, this clonotype turned up many times. The chain couples TRBV4-1 to TRBJ2-7; unclear D gene. V was trimmed by 1 base and J by 5 bases, leaving 9 bases between them. The CDR3 is 13 amino acids. Germline CDR1 and CDR2: MGHRA and YSYEKL. The CDR3 coding sequence is TGCGCCAGCAGCCAAGGGATCAAGAACGAGCAGTACTTC. It codes for CASSQGIKNEQYF.